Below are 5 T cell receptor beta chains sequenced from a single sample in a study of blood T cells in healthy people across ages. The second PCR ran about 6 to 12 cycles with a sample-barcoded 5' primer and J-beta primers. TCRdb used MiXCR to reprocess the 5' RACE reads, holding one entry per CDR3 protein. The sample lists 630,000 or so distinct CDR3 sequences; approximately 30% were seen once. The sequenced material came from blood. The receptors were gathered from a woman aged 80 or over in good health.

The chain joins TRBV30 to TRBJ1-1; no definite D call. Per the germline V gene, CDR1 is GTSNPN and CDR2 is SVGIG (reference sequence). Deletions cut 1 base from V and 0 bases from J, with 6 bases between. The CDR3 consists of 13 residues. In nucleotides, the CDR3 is TGTGCCTGGAGTGGTAACTTGAACACTGAAGCTTTCTTT. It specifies CAWSGNLNTEAFF.

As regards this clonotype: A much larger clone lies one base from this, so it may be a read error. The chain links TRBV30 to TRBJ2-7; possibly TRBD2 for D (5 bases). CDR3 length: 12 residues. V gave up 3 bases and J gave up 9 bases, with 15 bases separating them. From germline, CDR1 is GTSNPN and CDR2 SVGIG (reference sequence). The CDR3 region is CAWRKGECVQYF. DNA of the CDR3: TGTGCCTGGAGGAAGGGAGAGTGCGTGCAGTACTTC.

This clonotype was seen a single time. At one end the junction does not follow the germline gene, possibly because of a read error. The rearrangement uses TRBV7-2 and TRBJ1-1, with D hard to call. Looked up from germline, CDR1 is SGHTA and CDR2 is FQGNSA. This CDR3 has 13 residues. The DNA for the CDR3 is TGTGCCAGCAGCTTGGGGAGGAACACTGAAACTTTCTTT. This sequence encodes CASSLGRNTETFF. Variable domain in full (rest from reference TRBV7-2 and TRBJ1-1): GAGVSQSPSNKVTEKGKDVELRCDPISGHTALYWYRQSLGQGLEFLIYFQGNSAPDKSGLPSDRFSAERTGGSVSTLTIQRTQQEDSAVYLCASSLGRNTETFFGQGTRLTVV.

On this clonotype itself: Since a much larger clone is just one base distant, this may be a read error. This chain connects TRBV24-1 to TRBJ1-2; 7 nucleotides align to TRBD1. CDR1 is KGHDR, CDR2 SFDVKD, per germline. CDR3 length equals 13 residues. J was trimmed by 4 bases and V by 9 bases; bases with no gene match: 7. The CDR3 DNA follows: TGTGCCACCGCTCCGTCAGGGGGCTATGGCTACACCTTC. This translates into CATAPSGGYGYTF.

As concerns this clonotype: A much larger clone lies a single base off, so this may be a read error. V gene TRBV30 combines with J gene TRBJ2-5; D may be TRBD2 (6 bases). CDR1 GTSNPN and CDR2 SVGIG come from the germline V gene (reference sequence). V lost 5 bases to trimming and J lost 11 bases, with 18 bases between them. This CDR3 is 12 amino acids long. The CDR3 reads CAWGRGWNEQYF. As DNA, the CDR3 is TGTGCCTGGGGGCGGGGCTGGAATGAGCAGTACTTC.